This T cell receptor beta chain was identified during a study of T-cell reconstitution after alpha-beta-depleted transplantation in children. The TCRbeta library incorporated unique molecular identifiers. MiXCR was run by TCRdb on the PCR reads, yielding one entry per CDR3 protein. This table has a few hundred thousand distinct CDR3 sequences, approximately 10% appearing once. The germline gives CDR1 SGHRS, CDR2 YFSETQ. The CDR3 is made up of 13 amino acids. Trimming shortened V by 5 bases and J by 2 bases, and 9 bases separated the two germline ends. This material consisted of PBMCs from the stem cell graft donor, taken from the stem cell graft. This receptor was identified in a human donor who donated a stem cell graft to a child with acute lymphoblastic leukemia. The rearrangement uses TRBV5-1 and TRBJ2-3; no clear D. CDR3 loop: CASRTPITDTQYF. CDR3 sequence (DNA): TGCGCCAGCAGAACCCCCATCACAGATACGCAGTATTTT.